One T cell receptor beta chain is described in this entry. Its antigen is not yet known. There are no base qualities to consult, and no much larger clone falls within one base. This specimen belongs to a study of control samples from healthy donors and cancer patients (dated by TCRdb to 2019 to 2021). V drops 0 bases and J drops 5 bases, leaving 11 bases in between. Reading from cysteine to phenylalanine, the CDR3 counts 14 amino acids. The entry retains the CDR3 DNA only, 42 bases that are in frame from base 1. Reading the germline V gene gives CDR1 SGDLS and CDR2 YYNGEE. The library was produced with the immunoSEQ multiplex PCR assay. Imported from immuneACCESS, the table was reduced by TCRdb to in-frame sequences with V and J called. These copies leave out some clones; in studies compared against another copy, an unresolved V gene accounts for under half, and the cause of the remainder is not known. Across this sample there are 170,000 or so clones, with around 94% seen only once. Over 1.3% of the sample comes from the top ten.

The chain uses TRBV9 and TRBJ1-1, with the D gene not clear enough to name. The clonotype comes from a woman aged 18-29 years in good health. Sequenced: blood. The nucleotides are TGTGCCAGCAGCGTAGTGGAGATAGGGACTGAAGCTTTCTTT. Translated, it gives CASSVVEIGTEAFF. Reference TRBV9 and TRBJ1-1 proteins supply the regions before and after the CDR3; the full variable domain is: DSGVTQTPKHLITATGQRVTLRCSPRSGDLSVYWYQQSLDQGLQFLIQYYNGEERAKGNILERFSAQQFPDLHSELNLSSLELGDSALYFCASSVVEIGTEAFFGQGTRLTVV.